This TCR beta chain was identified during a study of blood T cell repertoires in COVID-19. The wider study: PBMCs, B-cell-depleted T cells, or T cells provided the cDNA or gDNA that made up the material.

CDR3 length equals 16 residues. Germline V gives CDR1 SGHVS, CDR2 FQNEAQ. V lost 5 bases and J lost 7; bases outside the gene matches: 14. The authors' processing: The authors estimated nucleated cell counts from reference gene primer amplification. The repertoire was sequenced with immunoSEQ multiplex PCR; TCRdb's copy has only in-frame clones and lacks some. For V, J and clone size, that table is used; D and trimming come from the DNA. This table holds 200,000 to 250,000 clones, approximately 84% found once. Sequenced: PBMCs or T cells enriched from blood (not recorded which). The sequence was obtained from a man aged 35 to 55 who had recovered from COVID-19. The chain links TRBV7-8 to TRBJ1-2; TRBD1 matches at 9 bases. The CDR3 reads CASSQGVGTGFFGYTF. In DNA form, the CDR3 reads TGTGCCAGCAGCCAAGGCGTTGGGACAGGGTTCTTTGGCTACACCTTC.